This T cell receptor (beta chain) originates from a study of CD8 T cells in ankylosing spondylitis. A quantitative 5'-RACE method, one with molecular barcodes, was used to make TCR beta libraries. A single record per CDR3 protein comes from TCRdb applying MiXCR to the 5' RACE reads. This sample has approximately 250,000 distinct CDR3 sequences; under 30% occur once, and the top ten carry roughly 0.67%. This CDR3 is built from 14 residues. In germline, CDR1 is MNHEY, CDR2 SVGAGI. V dropped 1 base and J dropped 2 bases, with 8 bases sitting between them. In this sample, this clonotype turned up a few times.

The source of this sequence is a male donor with ankylosing spondylitis or in good health (not recorded which). The V and J genes are TRBV6-5 and TRBJ1-2, with D possibly being TRBD1 (5 bases). Sequenced input: blood, either unsorted or a sorted T cell fraction (not recorded which). CDR3 in DNA: TGTGCCAGCAGTTACTATGGGGGGAACTATGGCTACACCTTC. This encodes CASSYYGGNYGYTF.